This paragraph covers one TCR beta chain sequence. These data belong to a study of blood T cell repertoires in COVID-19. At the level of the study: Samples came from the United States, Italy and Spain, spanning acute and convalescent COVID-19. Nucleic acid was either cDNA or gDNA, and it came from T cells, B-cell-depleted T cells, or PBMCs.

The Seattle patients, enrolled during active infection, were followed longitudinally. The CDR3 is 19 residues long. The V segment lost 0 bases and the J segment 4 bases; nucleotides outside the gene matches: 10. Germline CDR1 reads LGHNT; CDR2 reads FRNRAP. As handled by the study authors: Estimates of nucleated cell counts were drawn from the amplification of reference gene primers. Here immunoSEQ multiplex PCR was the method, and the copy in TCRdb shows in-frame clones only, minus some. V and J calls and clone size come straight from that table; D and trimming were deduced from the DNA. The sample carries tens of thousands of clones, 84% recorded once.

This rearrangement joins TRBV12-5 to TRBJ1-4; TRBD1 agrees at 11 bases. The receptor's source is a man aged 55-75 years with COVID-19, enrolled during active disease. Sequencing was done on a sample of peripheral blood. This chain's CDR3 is CASGLVLGQGALSNEKLFF. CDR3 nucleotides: TGTGCTAGTGGTTTGGTATTAGGACAGGGGGCGTTGAGTAATGAAAAACTGTTTTTT.